Sequencing of this TCR beta chain was carried out in a study of T cell repertoires in cytomegalovirus infection. Study summary: An indication of both CMV infection and matching HLA type came from public TCR beta signatures.

Concerning this clonotype itself: Its antigen remains unknown.

The CDR3 loop spans 15 amino acids. V was pared by 5 bases and J by 7 bases, with 12 bases of the junction left unmatched. Germline V CDR1 and CDR2: DFQATT, SNEGSKA (reference sequence). Via MiXCR, TCRdb re-called the reads, giving one row per CDR3 protein. The table has approximately 200,000 distinct CDR3 sequences, roughly 30% seen once; the top ten hold 30% to 35%. Findings of the study overall: In two of eight donors, the top clonotype was HLA-C-restricted CMV-specific.

The clonotype originates from a human donor in good health (CMV status not recorded). Some clones in this sample may be carry-over from other donors' samples. The specimen was PBMCs. V gene TRBV20-1 combines with J gene TRBJ2-3; 10 bases map to TRBD2. CDR3 coding DNA: TGCAGTGCTCCTCTCCCTAGAGCGGGGGGGTATACGCAGTATTTT. It translates to CSAPLPRAGGYTQYF.